This T cell receptor (beta chain) appears in the sequencing data of a study of vaccination and CD4 T cells after COVID-19. Study details: Post-vaccination specimens were collected at a median of approximately 74 days following dose two (range 14 to 241). Study-wide results and caveats: It was observed that, in convalescent patients, a median 86.3% of reactive clones arose only post-vaccination.

Treatment described: roughly ten-day PBMC culture with coronavirus spike peptide pools or control peptides (ViraFEST assay). T cells were expanded with peptide pools, and expanded clonotypes were identified by TCR sequencing. This clonotype was observed a handful of times. Its antigen remains unknown. Germline trimming cut 5 bases from V and 1 base from J; bases unmatched to any gene: 1. The V gene's germline CDR1 is GTSNPN and CDR2 SVGIG (reference sequence). This CDR3 has 12 amino acids. Cultured CD4+ T-cell DNA underwent Oncomine TCR Beta short-read sequencing. TCRdb re-derived calls from the PCR reads in MiXCR, one entry per CDR3 protein. The sample contains 15,000 to 20,000 distinct CDR3 sequences, more than 40% of which appear only once.

The source is a human donor who had recovered from COVID-19. J is TRBJ1-1 and V is TRBV30; 7 bases fit TRBD1. The material sequenced was CD4+ T cells from blood, cultured in vitro. The CDR3 region is CAWAGGNTEAFF. In DNA form, the CDR3 reads TGTGCCTGGGCAGGGGGGAACACTGAAGCTTTCTTT.